This T cell receptor (beta chain) was profiled in a study of T cell clonality in common variable immunodeficiency. Each donor provided 5 to 8 ml of heparinized whole blood. This clone has a count of ten or more. The read ends 3 residues shy of where the CDR3 ends; the end is completed using the germline J gene. This table comes from immunoSEQ multiplex PCR, and its TCRdb copy is limited to in-frame clones, with some not included. The sample contains about 34,000 clones, none of them singletons. The germline V gene encodes CDR1 SGHTS and CDR2 YDEGEE. This CDR3 is 14 amino acids long. Between the trimmed V and J ends, which lost 0 bases and 1 base, there was a span of 8 bases.

The chain couples TRBV5-8 to TRBJ2-7; D gene uncertain. The origin of this receptor is a person aged 18-70 years in good health. Specimen: peripheral blood mononuclear cells. The CDR3 loop is CASSLVGRSYEQYF. CDR3 DNA (partial): TGTGCCAGCAGCTTGGTTGGTAGATCCTACGAG. Supplemented by reference TRBV5-8 and TRBJ2-7, the full variable domain reads EAGVTQSPTHLIKTRGQQATLRCSPISGHTSVYWYQQALGLGLQFLLWYDEGEERNRGNFPPRFSGRQFPNYSSELNVNALELEDSALYLCASSLVGRSYEQYFGPGTRLTVT.